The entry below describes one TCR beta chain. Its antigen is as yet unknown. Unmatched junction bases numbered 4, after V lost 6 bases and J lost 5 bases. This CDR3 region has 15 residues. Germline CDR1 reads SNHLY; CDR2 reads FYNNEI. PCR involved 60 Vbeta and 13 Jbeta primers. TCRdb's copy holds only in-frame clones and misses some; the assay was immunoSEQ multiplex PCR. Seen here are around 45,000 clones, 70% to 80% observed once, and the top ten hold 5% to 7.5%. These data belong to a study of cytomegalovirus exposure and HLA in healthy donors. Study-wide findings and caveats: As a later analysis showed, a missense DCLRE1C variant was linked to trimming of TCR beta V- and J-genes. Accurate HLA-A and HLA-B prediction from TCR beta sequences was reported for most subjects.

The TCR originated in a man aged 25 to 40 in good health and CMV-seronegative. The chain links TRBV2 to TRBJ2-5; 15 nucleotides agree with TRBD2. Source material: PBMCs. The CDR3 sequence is CASSGLAGGGETQYF. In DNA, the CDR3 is TGTGCCAGCAGCGGACTAGCGGGAGGGGGGGAGACCCAGTACTTC.